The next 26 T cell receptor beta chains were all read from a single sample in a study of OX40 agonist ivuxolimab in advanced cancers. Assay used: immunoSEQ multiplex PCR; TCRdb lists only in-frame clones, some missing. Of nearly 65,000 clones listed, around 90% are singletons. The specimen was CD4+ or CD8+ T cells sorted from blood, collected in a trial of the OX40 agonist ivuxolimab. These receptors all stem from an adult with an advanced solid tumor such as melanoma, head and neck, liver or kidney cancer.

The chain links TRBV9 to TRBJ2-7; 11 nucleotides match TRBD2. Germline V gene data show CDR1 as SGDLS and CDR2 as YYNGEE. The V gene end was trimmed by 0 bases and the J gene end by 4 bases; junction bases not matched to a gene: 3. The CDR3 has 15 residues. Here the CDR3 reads CASSVGLAGNYEQYF. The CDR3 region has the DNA TGTGCCAGCAGCGTAGGACTAGCGGGAAATTACGAGCAGTACTTC. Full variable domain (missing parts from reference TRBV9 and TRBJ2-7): DSGVTQTPKHLITATGQRVTLRCSPRSGDLSVYWYQQSLDQGLQFLIQYYNGEERAKGNILERFSAQQFPDLHSELNLSSLELGDSALYFCASSVGLAGNYEQYFGPGTRLTVT.

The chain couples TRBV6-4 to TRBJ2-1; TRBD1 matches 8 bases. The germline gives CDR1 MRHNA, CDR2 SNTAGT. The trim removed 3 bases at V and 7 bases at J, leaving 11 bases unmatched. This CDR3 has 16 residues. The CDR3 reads CASSELYGTGFNEQFF. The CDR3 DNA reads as TGTGCCAGCAGTGAGCTTTACGGGACAGGTTTTAATGAGCAGTTCTTC.

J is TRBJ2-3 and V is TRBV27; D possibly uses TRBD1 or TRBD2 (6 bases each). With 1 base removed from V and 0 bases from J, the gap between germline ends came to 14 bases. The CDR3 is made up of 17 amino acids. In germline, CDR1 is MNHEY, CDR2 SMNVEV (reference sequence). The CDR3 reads CASSLWSGAASTDTQYF. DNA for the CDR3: TGTGCCAGCAGTTTATGGTCGGGGGCGGCCAGCACAGATACGCAGTATTTT.

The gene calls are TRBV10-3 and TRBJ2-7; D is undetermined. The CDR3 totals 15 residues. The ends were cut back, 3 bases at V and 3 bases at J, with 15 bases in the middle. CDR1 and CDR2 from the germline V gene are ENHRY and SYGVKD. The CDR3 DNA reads TGTGCCATCAGTGAAGCCCCCGGGCCCGACTACGAGCAGTACTTC. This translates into CAISEAPGPDYEQYF.

The CDR3 coding sequence is TGTGCCAGCAGTTACCAAAGCGGGAGTCTCCAAGAGACCCAGTACTTC. It specifies CASSYQSGSLQETQYF. This chain joins TRBV6-5 and TRBJ2-5; 8 bases align to TRBD2. From germline, CDR1 is MNHEY and CDR2 SVGAGI. The CDR3 is 16 residues long. The V and J ends lost 2 bases and 1 base, in that order; junction bases with no gene match: 6.

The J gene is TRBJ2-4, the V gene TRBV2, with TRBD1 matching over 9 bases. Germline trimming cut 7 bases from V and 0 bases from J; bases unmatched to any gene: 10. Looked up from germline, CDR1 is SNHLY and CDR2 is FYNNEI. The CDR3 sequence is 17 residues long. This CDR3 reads CASMWTGDTLAKNIQYF. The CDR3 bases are TGTGCCAGCATGTGGACAGGGGATACACTAGCCAAAAACATTCAGTACTTC.

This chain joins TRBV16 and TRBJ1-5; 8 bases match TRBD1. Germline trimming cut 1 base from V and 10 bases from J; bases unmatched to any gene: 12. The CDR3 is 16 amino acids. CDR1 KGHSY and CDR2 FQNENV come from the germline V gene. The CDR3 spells CASSQLDRADGSPQHF. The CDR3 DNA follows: TGTGCCAGCAGCCAATTGGACAGGGCCGACGGTAGCCCCCAGCATTTT.

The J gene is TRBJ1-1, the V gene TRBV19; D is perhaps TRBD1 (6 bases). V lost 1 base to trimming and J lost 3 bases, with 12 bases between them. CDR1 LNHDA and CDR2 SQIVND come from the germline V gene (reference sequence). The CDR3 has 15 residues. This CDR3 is CASSIARGLYTEAFF. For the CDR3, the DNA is TGTGCCAGTAGTATAGCCAGGGGCTTATACACTGAAGCTTTCTTT. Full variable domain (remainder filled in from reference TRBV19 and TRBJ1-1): DGGITQSPKYLFRKEGQNVTLSCEQNLNHDAMYWYRQDPGQGLRLIYYSQIVNDFQKGDIAEGYSVSREKKESFPLTVTSAQKNPTAFYLCASSIARGLYTEAFFGQGTRLTVV.

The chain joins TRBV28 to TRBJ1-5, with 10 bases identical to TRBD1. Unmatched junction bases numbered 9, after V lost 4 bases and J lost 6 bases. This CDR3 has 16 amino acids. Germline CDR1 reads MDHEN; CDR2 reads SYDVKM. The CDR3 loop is CASSSRQGADGQPQHF. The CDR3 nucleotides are TGTGCCAGCAGTTCCCGACAGGGGGCGGATGGTCAGCCCCAGCATTTT.

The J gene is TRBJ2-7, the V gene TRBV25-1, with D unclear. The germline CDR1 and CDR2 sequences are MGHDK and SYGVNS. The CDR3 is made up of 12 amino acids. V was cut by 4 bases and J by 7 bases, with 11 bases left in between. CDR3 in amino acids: CASSVTGLEQYF. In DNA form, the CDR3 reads TGTGCCAGCAGTGTTACCGGGCTAGAGCAGTACTTC.

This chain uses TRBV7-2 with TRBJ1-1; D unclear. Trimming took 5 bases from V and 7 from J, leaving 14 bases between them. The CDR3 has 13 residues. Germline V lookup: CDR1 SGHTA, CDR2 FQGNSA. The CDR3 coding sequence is TGTGCCAGCAGCCCGAGACGGGCCTTTGAAGCTTTCTTT. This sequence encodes CASSPRRAFEAFF.

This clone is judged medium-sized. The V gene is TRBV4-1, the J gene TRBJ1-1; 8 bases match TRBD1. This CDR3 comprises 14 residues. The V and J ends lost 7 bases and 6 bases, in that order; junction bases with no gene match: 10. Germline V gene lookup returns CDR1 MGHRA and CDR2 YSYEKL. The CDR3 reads CASTIGQGTSEAFF. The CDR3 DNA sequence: TGCGCCAGCACTATAGGACAGGGAACGTCTGAAGCTTTCTTT.

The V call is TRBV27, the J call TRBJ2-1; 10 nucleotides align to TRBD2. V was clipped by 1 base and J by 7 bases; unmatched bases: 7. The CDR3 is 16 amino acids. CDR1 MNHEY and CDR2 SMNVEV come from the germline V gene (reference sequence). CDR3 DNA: TGTGCCAGCAGTTTATTAAAGCGGGAGGGTAAAAATGAGCAGTTCTTC. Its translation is CASSLLKREGKNEQFF.

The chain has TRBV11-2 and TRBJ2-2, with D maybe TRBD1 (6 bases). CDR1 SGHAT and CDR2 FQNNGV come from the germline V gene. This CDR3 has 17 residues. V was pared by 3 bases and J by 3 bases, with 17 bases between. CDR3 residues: CASSLQGRQVYTGELFF. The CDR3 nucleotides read TGTGCCAGCAGCTTGCAGGGTCGACAGGTCTACACCGGGGAGCTGTTTTTT.

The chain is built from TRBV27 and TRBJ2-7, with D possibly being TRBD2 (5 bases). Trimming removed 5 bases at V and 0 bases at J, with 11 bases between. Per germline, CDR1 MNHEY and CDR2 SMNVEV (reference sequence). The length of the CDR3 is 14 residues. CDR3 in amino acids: CASSLIGGSYEQYF. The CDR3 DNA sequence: TGTGCCAGCAGTCTAATCGGAGGCTCCTACGAGCAGTACTTC.

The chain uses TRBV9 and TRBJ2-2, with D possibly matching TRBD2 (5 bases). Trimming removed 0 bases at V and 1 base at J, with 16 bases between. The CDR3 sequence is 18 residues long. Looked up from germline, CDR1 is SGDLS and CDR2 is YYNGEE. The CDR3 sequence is CASSVGVWRSENTGELFF. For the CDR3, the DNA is TGTGCCAGCAGCGTAGGTGTTTGGAGGAGCGAGAACACCGGGGAGCTGTTTTTT.

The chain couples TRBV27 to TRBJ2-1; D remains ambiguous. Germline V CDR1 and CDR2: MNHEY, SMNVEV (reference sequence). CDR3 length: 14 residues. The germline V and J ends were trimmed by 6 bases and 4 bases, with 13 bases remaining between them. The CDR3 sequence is CASRRDGDYNEQFF. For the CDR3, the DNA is TGTGCCAGCAGGAGAGACGGTGATTACAATGAGCAGTTCTTC.

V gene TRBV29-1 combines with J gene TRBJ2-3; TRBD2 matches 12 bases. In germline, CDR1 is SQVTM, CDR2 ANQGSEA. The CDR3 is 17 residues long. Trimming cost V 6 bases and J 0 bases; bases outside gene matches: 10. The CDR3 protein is CSVLTSGRTQSTDTQYF. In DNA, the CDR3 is TGCAGCGTACTCACTAGCGGGAGGACCCAGAGCACAGATACGCAGTATTTT.

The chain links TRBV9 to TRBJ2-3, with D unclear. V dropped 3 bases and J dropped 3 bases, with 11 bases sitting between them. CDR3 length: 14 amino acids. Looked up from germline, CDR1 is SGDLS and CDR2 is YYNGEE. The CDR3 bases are TGTGCCAGCAGCGCCCCCGTCGGGACAGATACGCAGTATTTT. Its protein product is CASSAPVGTDTQYF.

This chain's CDR3 is CASSLSESYEQYF. CDR3 nucleotides: TGTGCCAGCAGCTTGAGTGAGTCCTACGAGCAGTACTTC. The rearrangement uses TRBV5-8 and TRBJ2-7, with D unresolved. CDR1 and CDR2 from the germline V gene are SGHTS and YDEGEE. The V and J ends lost 1 base and 1 base respectively, with 6 bases between them. The CDR3 length is 13 residues.

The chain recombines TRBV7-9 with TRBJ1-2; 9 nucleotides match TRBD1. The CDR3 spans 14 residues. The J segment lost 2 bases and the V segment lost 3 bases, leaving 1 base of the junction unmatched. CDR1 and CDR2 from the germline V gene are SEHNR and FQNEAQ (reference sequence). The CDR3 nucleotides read TGTGCCAGCAGCTTGGGGACAGGGAACTATGGCTACACCTTC. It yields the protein CASSLGTGNYGYTF.

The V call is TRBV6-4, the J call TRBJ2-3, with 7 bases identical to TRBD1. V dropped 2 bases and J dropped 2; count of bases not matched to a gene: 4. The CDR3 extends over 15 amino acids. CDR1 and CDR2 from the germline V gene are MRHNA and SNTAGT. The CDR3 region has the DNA TGTGCCAGCAGTGACGGGACAGACTCCACAGATACGCAGTATTTT. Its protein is CASSDGTDSTDTQYF.

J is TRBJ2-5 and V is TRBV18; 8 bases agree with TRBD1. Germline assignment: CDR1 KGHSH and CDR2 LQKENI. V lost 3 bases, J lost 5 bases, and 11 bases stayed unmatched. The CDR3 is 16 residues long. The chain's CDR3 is CASSPFKQGVEETQYF. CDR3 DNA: TGTGCCAGCTCACCCTTTAAACAGGGGGTAGAGGAGACCCAGTACTTC.

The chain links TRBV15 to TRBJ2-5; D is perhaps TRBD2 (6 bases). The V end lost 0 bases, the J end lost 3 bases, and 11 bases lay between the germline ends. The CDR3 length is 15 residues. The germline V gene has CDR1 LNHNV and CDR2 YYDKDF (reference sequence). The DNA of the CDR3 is TGTGCCACCAGCAGAGATGGGGGGAATAAAGAGACCCAGTACTTC. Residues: CATSRDGGNKETQYF.

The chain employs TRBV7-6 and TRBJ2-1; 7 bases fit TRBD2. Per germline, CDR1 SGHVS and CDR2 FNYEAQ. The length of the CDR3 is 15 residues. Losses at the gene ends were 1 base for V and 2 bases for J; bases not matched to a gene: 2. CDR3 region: CASSLDGGTYNEQFF. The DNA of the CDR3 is TGTGCCAGCAGCTTAGACGGGGGGACCTACAATGAGCAGTTCTTC.

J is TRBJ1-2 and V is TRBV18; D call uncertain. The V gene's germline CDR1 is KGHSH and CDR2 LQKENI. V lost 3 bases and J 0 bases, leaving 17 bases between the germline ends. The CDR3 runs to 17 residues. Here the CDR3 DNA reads TGTGCCAGCTCACCCCCGGCGACGGCTAACTCTAACTATGGCTACACCTTC. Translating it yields CASSPPATANSNYGYTF. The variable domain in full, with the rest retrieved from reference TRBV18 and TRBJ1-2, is NAGVMQNPRHLVRRRGQEARLRCSPMKGHSHVYWYRQLPEEGLKFMVYLQKENIIDESGMPKERFSAEFPKEGPSILRIQQVVRGDSAAYFCASSPPATANSNYGYTFGSGTRLTVV.